These 17 T cell receptor beta chains came from one sample sequenced in a study of CD8+ T cells in alopecia areata. Documented treatment: oral pan-JAK inhibitor, 5-10 mg twice daily. Extraction of RNA preceded its reverse transcription into cDNA, which served as the sequencing template. Only in-frame clones appear in the TCRdb table, and some are missing; sequencing was by immunoSEQ multiplex PCR. The sample lists around 140,000 clones, roughly nine tenths seen once, with 13% in the top ten. This material consisted of CD8+ T cells sorted from blood, taken at week 4, from a patient treated with tofacitinib. These receptor sequences come from a human donor with alopecia areata.

The genes are TRBV5-1 and TRBJ2-3, with TRBD1 matching over 7 bases. Germline values: CDR1 SGHRS, CDR2 YFSETQ. V lost 0 bases, J lost 7 bases, and 5 bases stayed unmatched. The length of the CDR3 is 14 residues. The CDR3 nucleotides are TGCGCCAGCAGCTTGGAAGGGACAGTTAATACGCAGTATTTT. This encodes CASSLEGTVNTQYF.

This clone showed up just once. The V and J genes are TRBV7-6 and TRBJ2-7, with D possibly TRBD2 on 6 matching bases. V gave up 6 bases and J gave up 4 bases, with 13 bases separating them. Germline-derived CDR1 and CDR2 are SGHVS and FNYEAQ. The CDR3 is made up of 13 amino acids. This CDR3 reads CASSPGLEYEQYF. For the CDR3, the DNA is TGTGCCAGCAGTCCGGGACTGGAATACGAGCAGTACTTC.

The rearrangement joins TRBV6-6 to TRBJ2-7; TRBD2 is a possible D gene (5 bases). Germline lookup yields CDR1 MNHNY and CDR2 SVGAGI (reference sequence). The CDR3 extends over 14 amino acids. V was pared by 7 bases and J by 5 bases, with 18 bases between. CDR3 sequence (DNA): TGTGCCAGCACCACCTCTGGGAGTGTCAACGAGCAGTACTTC. Encoded protein: CASTTSGSVNEQYF.

This chain uses TRBV4-2 with TRBJ2-1, with a possible D match to TRBD1 (6 bases). V was cut by 0 bases and J by 3 bases, with 6 bases left in between. This CDR3 has 14 amino acids. Germline V gene sequence: CDR1 LGHNA, CDR2 YNFKEQ. The DNA for the CDR3 is TGTGCCAGCAGCCAAGAGGACAGCTACAATGAGCAGTTCTTC. Translating it yields CASSQEDSYNEQFF.

V usage is TRBV12-5 and J usage is TRBJ2-1, with TRBD2 identical over 8 bases. The CDR3 is 13 amino acids. Germline V gives CDR1 LGHNT, CDR2 FRNRAP. V lost 9 bases to trimming and J lost 5 bases; unmatched junction nucleotides: 6. CDR3 in amino acids: CASAPGGHNEQFF. CDR3 nucleotide sequence: TGTGCTAGCGCCCCGGGGGGGCACAATGAGCAGTTCTTC.

The chain is built from TRBV9 and TRBJ2-1; D not certain. The CDR3 runs to 12 residues. Germline CDR1 and CDR2: SGDLS and YYNGEE. Trimming left V 0 bases short and J 7 bases short, with 5 bases between. The CDR3: CASSVVPNEQFF. DNA of the CDR3: TGTGCCAGCAGCGTAGTACCTAATGAGCAGTTCTTC.

Many counts were recorded for this clone. The chain links TRBV4-1 to TRBJ2-3; D is undetermined. Trimming took 2 bases from V and 0 from J, leaving 3 bases between them. Germline lookup yields CDR1 MGHRA and CDR2 YSYEKL. The CDR3 covers 13 residues. CDR3 in DNA: TGCGCCAGCAGCCAACCCAGCACAGATACGCAGTATTTT. This gives the protein CASSQPSTDTQYF.

The V call is TRBV5-1, the J call TRBJ2-2; TRBD2 is a possible D gene (5 bases). CDR3 length equals 16 residues. V lost 3 bases, J lost 3 bases, and 15 bases lay in between. Germline V gene sequence: CDR1 SGHRS, CDR2 YFSETQ. The CDR3 DNA sequence: TGCGCCAGCAGCTATGGCCGCGGGTTGGACACCGGGGAGCTGTTTTTT. It yields the protein CASSYGRGLDTGELFF.

The V gene is TRBV7-8, the J gene TRBJ2-7; D is uncertain. This CDR3 comprises 12 residues. Per the germline V gene, CDR1 is SGHVS and CDR2 is FQNEAQ. With 5 bases removed from V and 2 bases from J, the gap between germline ends came to 7 bases. The CDR3 here is CASSPQTYEQYF. The DNA for the CDR3 is TGTGCCAGCAGCCCGCAAACCTACGAGCAGTACTTC.

This clone turned up a few times. The chain recombines TRBV7-2 with TRBJ2-2; 9 bases line up with TRBD1. Per germline, CDR1 SGHTA and CDR2 FQGNSA. V gave up 5 bases and J gave up 4 bases; unmatched junction bases: 8. The CDR3 sequence is 16 residues long. As DNA, the CDR3 is TGTGCCAGCAGCACACCGGGACAGGGAGGCACCGGGGAGCTGTTTTTT. Encoded protein: CASSTPGQGGTGELFF.

V and J are TRBV19 and TRBJ2-1; D perhaps matches TRBD1 (6 bases). V was pared by 5 bases and J by 6 bases, with 8 bases between. Germline CDR1 LNHDA, CDR2 SQIVND (reference sequence). The CDR3 length is 12 residues. The DNA for the CDR3 is TGTGCCAGTAGTGGACAGATCAATGAGCAGTTCTTC. This gives the protein CASSGQINEQFF.

On this clone itself: Other DNA sequences in the sample encode the same CDR3. V and J are TRBV27 and TRBJ2-7; no reliable D call. The CDR3 loop spans 13 amino acids. Trimming removed 0 bases at V and 3 bases at J, with 6 bases between. The germline gives CDR1 MNHEY, CDR2 SMNVEV (reference sequence). The CDR3 coding sequence is TGTGCCAGCAGTTTATCGAGAAACTACGAGCAGTACTTC. It encodes CASSLSRNYEQYF.

The chain is built from TRBV7-9 and TRBJ1-1; 11 positions match TRBD1. The J segment lost 5 bases and the V segment lost 5 bases, leaving 4 bases of the junction unmatched. The CDR3 runs to 14 residues. Germline CDR1 SEHNR, CDR2 FQNEAQ (reference sequence). The CDR3 here is CASSDRDRGTEAFF. As DNA, the CDR3 is TGTGCCAGCAGCGACCGGGACAGGGGGACTGAAGCTTTCTTT. Based on the CDR3 plus reference TRBV7-9 and TRBJ1-1, the full variable domain is DTGVSQNPRHKITKRGQNVTFRCDPISEHNRLYWYRQTLGQGPEFLTYFQNEAQLEKSRLLSDRFSAERPKGSFSTLEIQRTEQGDSAMYLCASSDRDRGTEAFFGQGTRLTVV.

This sequence joins TRBV7-9 and TRBJ1-2; D not certain. This CDR3 is built from 14 residues. Germline V CDR1 and CDR2: SEHNR, FQNEAQ (reference sequence). V was trimmed by 1 base and J by 4 bases, leaving 10 bases between them. CDR3 residues: CASSLESGGYGYTF. The CDR3 nucleotides are TGTGCCAGCAGCTTAGAGTCCGGTGGCTATGGCTACACCTTC.

In its sample, this clone was seen once. This chain links TRBV11-2 with TRBJ2-1; D is perhaps TRBD2 (6 bases). In germline, CDR1 is SGHAT, CDR2 FQNNGV. Trimming removed 5 bases at V and 12 bases at J, with 11 bases between. CDR3 length: 11 residues. CDR3 coding DNA: TGTGCCAGCAGCCTCGGGACTGGGCAGTTCTTC. Translated, it gives CASSLGTGQFF.

The chain couples TRBV14 to TRBJ2-7; D unresolved. Trimming pared 2 bases from V and 6 bases from J, leaving 11 bases between. Germline-derived CDR1 and CDR2 are SGHDN and FVKESK. This CDR3 has 13 amino acids. CDR3 in DNA: TGTGCCAGCAGCCAATACGGCCTCGCCGAGCAGTACTTC. Translating gives CASSQYGLAEQYF.

This clone has only one observation. This chain joins TRBV4-1 and TRBJ2-7, with 9 positions matching TRBD2. Germline V gene data show CDR1 as MGHRA and CDR2 as YSYEKL. The CDR3 is 15 residues long. Trimming cost V 0 bases and J 0 bases; bases outside gene matches: 0. The CDR3 nucleotides are TGCGCCAGCAGCCAAGATAGCGGGGGCTCCTACGAGCAGTACTTC. Its translation is CASSQDSGGSYEQYF.